What follows is one TCR beta chain and its context. The antigen remains undetermined. Trimming removed 0 bases from V and 2 bases from J, with 17 bases in between. Germline CDR1 reads LGHNA; CDR2 reads YNFKEQ. The CDR3 is 19 amino acids. Time point: cycle 4 day 1 (C4D1), after more than five weeks of nivolumab. All patients relapsed after autologous stem cell transplantation, and brentuximab vedotin exposure varied. The sample belongs to a study of PD-1 blockade in classical Hodgkin lymphoma. Points from the study as a whole: For complete responders, baseline diversity was comparable to that of newly diagnosed patients. Reported findings placed baseline TCR diversity lower in newly diagnosed patients (compared with healthy donors).

Clones were sequenced by immunoSEQ multiplex PCR, and TCRdb holds only the in-frame ones, with some missing. The sample holds thousands of clones, roughly 70% seen once. The sequence derives from a human donor with classical Hodgkin lymphoma. Specimen: peripheral blood mononuclear cells (PBMCs), collected before the fourth cycle of nivolumab. This rearrangement joins TRBV4-2 to TRBJ2-6; D not resolved. The chain's CDR3 is CASSQDPGGSKTGANVLTF. DNA for the CDR3: TGTGCCAGCAGCCAAGATCCAGGCGGTTCTAAGACTGGGGCCAACGTCCTGACTTTC.